This T cell receptor (beta chain) stems from a study of vaccination and CD4 T cells after COVID-19. Study summary: Overlapping spike peptides from SARS-CoV-2, HCoV-NL63, HCoV-OC43 and HCoV-229E served to stimulate the cells.

Overall study findings and caveats: Convalescent patients' vaccine-specific clones were spike mono-reactive in 304 of 307 cases.

Noted treatment: roughly 11-day PBMC culture with coronavirus spike peptide pools or control peptides (ViraFEST assay). ViraFEST grew antigen-specific T cells using peptide pools, then sequenced TCRs. Researchers used the Oncomine TCR Beta short-read assay to sequence DNA from cultured CD4+ T cells. Cultures of CD4+ T cells served as the source for extracting genomic DNA. TCRdb itself ran the PCR reads through MiXCR, one entry per CDR3 protein. The sample has roughly 14,000 distinct CDR3 sequences, about 30% seen once. The V gene's germline CDR1 is DFQATT and CDR2 SNEGSKA (reference sequence). The CDR3 runs to 14 residues. J gave up 2 bases and V 6 bases, and 5 bases lay outside the gene matches. Regarding this clonotype: Its cognate antigen is unknown.

This receptor was identified in a human donor who had recovered from COVID-19. The sequences come from CD4+ T cells from blood, cultured in vitro, collected after SARS-CoV-2 vaccination. The chain carries TRBV20-1 and TRBJ2-7, with TRBD2 matching 12 bases. The CDR3 DNA reads as TGCAGTGCGAGTAGGACTAGCGGGACCTACGAGCAGTACTTC. Its translation: CSASRTSGTYEQYF.